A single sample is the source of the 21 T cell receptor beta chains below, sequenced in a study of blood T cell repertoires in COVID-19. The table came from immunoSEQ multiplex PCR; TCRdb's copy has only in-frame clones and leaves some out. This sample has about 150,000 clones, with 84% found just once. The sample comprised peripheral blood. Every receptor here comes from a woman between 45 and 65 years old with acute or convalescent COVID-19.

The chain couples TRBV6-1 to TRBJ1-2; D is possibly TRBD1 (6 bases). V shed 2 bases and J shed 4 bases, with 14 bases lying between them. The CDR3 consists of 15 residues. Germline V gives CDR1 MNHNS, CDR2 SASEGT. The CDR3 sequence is CASSESGQISYGYTF. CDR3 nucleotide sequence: TGTGCCAGCAGTGAATCAGGACAGATAAGCTATGGCTACACCTTC.

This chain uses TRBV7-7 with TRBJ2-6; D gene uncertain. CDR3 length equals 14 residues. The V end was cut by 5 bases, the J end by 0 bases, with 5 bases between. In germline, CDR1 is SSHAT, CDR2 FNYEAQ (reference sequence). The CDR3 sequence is CASSADSGANVLTF. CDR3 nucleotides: TGTGCCAGCAGCGCAGACTCTGGGGCCAACGTCCTGACTTTC. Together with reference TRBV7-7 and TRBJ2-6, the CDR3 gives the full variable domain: GAGVSQSPRYKVTKRGQDVTLRCDPISSHATLYWYQQALGQGPEFLTYFNYEAQPDKSGLPSDRFSAERPEGSISTLTIQRTEQRDSAMYRCASSADSGANVLTFGAGSRLTVL.

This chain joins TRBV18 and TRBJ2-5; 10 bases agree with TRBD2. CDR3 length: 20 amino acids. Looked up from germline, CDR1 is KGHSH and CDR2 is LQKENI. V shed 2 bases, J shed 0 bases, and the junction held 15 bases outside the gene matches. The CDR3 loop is CASSPFARLAGVRYQETQYF. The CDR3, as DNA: TGTGCCAGCTCACCATTCGCTCGTCTAGCGGGAGTTCGTTACCAAGAGACCCAGTACTTC.

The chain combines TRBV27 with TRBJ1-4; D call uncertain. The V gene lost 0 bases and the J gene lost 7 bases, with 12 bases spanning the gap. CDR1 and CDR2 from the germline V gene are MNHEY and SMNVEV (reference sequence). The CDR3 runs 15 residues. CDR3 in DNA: TGTGCCAGCAGTTTATCGCAGACAAGCGGTGAAAAACTGTTTTTT. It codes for CASSLSQTSGEKLFF.

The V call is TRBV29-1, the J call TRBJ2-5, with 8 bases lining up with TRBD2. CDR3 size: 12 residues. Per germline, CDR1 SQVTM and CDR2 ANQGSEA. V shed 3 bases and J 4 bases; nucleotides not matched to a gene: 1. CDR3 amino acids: CSVDGGAETQYF. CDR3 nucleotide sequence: TGCAGCGTTGACGGGGGGGCAGAGACCCAGTACTTC.

The CDR3 bases are TGTGCCAGCAGTTTATCCCGGGTCGGTACGCAGTATTTT. Protein product: CASSLSRVGTQYF. V is TRBV28 and J is TRBJ2-3, with D unresolved. V was pared by 1 base and J by 8 bases, with 10 bases between. Germline V gene lookup returns CDR1 MDHEN and CDR2 SYDVKM. The CDR3 covers 13 residues.

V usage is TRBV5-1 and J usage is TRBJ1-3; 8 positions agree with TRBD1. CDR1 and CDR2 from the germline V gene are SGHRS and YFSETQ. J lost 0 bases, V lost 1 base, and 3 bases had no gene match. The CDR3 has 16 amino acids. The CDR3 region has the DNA TGCGCCAGCAGCTTGACGGGACAGGACTCTGGAAACACCATATATTTT. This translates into CASSLTGQDSGNTIYF.

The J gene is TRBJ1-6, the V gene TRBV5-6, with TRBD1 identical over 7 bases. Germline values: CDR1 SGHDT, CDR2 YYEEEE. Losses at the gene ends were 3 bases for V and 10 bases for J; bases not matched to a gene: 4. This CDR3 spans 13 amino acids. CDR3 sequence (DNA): TGTGCCAGCAGCTCGCGACAGGGATCACCCCTCCACTTT. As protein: CASSSRQGSPLHF.

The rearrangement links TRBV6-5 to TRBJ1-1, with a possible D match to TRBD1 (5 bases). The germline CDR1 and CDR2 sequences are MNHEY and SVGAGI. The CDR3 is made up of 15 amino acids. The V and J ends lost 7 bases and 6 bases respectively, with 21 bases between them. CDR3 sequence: CASKGQGTTKPEAFF. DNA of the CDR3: TGTGCCAGCAAAGGCCAGGGAACAACTAAACCTGAAGCTTTCTTT.

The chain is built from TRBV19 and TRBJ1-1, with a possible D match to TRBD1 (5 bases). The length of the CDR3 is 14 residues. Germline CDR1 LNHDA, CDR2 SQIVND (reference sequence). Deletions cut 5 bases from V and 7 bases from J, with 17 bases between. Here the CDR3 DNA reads TGTGCCAGTAGTCCTATCTACGGGGGGAGTGAAGCTTTCTTT. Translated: CASSPIYGGSEAFF.

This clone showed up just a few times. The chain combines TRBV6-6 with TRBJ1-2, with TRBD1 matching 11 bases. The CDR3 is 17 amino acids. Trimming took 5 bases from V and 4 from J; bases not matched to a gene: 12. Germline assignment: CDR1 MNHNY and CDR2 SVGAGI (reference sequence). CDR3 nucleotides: TGTGCCAGCAGTCAGGACAGGGGGCACGCCAAGAGCTATGGCTACACCTTC. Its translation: CASSQDRGHAKSYGYTF.

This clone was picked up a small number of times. CDR3 bases: TGCAGCGTTGAAGGCAGGGGAGAGACCCAGTACTTC. Translating it yields CSVEGRGETQYF. The rearrangement links TRBV29-1 to TRBJ2-5; TRBD1 is a possible D gene (6 bases). Germline V gene lookup returns CDR1 SQVTM and CDR2 ANQGSEA. The CDR3 runs 12 residues. V lost 1 base to trimming and J lost 4 bases, with 7 bases between them.

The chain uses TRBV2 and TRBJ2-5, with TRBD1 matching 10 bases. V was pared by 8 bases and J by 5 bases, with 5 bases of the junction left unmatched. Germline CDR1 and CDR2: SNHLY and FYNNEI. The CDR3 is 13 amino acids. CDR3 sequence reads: CASDRGRGETQYF. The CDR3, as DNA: TGTGCCAGCGACAGGGGGCGCGGGGAGACCCAGTACTTC.

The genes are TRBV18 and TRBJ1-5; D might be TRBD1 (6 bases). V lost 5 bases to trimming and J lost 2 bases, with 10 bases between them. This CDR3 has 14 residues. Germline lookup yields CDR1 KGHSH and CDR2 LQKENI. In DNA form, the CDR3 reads TGTGCCAGCTCAGCAGGGGTTGGCAATCAGCCCCAGCATTTT. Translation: CASSAGVGNQPQHF.

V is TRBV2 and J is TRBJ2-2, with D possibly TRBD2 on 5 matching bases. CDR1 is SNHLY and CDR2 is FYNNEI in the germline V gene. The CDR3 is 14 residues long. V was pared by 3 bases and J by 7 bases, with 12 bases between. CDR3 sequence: CASSDGIMNGELFF. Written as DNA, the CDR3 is TGTGCCAGCAGTGACGGGATAATGAACGGGGAGCTGTTTTTT.

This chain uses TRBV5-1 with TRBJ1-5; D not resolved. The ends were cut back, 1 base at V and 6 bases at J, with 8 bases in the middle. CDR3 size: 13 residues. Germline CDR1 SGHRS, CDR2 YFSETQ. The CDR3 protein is CASSLLSGQPQHF. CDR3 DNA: TGCGCCAGCAGCTTGTTGTCAGGTCAGCCCCAGCATTTT.

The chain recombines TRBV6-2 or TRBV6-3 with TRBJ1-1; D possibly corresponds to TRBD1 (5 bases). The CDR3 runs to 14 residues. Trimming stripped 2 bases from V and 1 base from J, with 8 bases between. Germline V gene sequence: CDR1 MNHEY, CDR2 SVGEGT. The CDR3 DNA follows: TGTGCCAGCAGTTACCCGACAGAGAACACTGAAGCTTTCTTT. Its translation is CASSYPTENTEAFF.

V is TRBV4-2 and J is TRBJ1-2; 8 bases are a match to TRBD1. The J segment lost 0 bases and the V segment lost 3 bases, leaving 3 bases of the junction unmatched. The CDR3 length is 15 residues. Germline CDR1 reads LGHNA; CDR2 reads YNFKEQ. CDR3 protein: CASSQDRDANYGYTF. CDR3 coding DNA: TGTGCCAGCAGCCAGGACAGGGACGCTAACTATGGCTACACCTTC.

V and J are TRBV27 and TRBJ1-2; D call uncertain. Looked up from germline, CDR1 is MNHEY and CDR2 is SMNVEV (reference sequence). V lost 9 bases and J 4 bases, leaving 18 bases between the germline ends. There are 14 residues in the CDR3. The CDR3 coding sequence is TGTGCCAGGCCTTCCCCCAGTGCGGGCTATGGCTACACCTTC. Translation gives CARPSPSAGYGYTF.

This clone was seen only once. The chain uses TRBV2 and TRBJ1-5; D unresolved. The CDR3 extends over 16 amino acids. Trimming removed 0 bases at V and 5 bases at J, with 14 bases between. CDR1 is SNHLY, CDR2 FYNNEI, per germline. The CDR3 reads CASSEARGGVDQPQHF. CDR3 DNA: TGTGCCAGCAGTGAAGCGCGGGGAGGTGTCGATCAGCCCCAGCATTTT.

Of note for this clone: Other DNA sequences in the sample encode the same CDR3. CDR3 amino acids: CSSLGRTSGLGVEQFF. As DNA, the CDR3 is TGCAGCTCGCTGGGCCGGACTAGTGGTTTAGGGGTTGAGCAGTTCTTC. This rearrangement joins TRBV29-1 to TRBJ2-1; 7 positions match TRBD2. This CDR3 spans 16 amino acids. After removal of 8 bases from V and 9 bases from J, the junction contained 22 bases not matched to a gene. Germline values: CDR1 SQVTM, CDR2 ANQGSEA.